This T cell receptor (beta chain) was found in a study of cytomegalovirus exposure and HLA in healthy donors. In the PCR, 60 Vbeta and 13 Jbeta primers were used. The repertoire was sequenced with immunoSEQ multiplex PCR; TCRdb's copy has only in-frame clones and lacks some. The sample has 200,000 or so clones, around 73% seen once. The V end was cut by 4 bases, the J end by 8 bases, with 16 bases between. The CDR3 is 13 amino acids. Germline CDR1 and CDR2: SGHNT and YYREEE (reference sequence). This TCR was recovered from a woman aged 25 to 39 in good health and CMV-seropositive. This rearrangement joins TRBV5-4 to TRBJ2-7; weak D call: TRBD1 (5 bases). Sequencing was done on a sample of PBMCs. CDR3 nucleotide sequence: TGTGCCAGCAGCCATCTCGACAGTTCGAAGCAGTACTTC. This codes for CASSHLDSSKQYF.